The 8 T cell receptor beta chains below all came from one sample that was sequenced in a study of blood T cell repertoires in COVID-19. Clones were sequenced by immunoSEQ multiplex PCR, and TCRdb holds only the in-frame ones, with some missing. The table lists under 150,000 clones, over 80% of them singletons. Sequenced sample: PBMCs or T cells enriched from blood (not recorded which). Source of these receptors: a man younger than 45 who had recovered from COVID-19.

This chain connects TRBV7-3 to TRBJ1-5; no clear D. In germline, CDR1 is SGHTA, CDR2 FQGTGA. V lost 4 bases, J lost 0 bases, and 10 bases lay in between. The CDR3 is 15 amino acids. CDR3 DNA sequence: TGTGCCAGCAGCTCCGAGGATTATAGCAATCAGCCCCAGCATTTT. This encodes CASSSEDYSNQPQHF.

This clone was seen just once. This rearrangement joins TRBV2 to TRBJ1-4, with TRBD1 as a possible D gene (5 bases). This CDR3 comprises 15 residues. Per germline, CDR1 SNHLY and CDR2 FYNNEI. The V and J ends lost 6 bases and 0 bases respectively, with 11 bases between them. CDR3 sequence reads: CASRPQGSTNEKLFF. The CDR3 nucleotides read TGTGCCAGCAGGCCTCAGGGTTCAACTAATGAAAAACTGTTTTTT.

The rearrangement uses TRBV5-1 and TRBJ1-5; D unresolved. This CDR3 contains 14 residues. CDR1 and CDR2 (germline): SGHRS, YFSETQ. V lost 4 bases and J 0 bases, leaving 8 bases between the germline ends. The CDR3 region is CASSPDHSNQPQHF. The CDR3 nucleotides are TGCGCCAGCAGCCCAGATCATAGCAATCAGCCCCAGCATTTT.

The chain combines TRBV4-1 with TRBJ2-3; D may be TRBD1 (6 bases). Germline CDR1 MGHRA, CDR2 YSYEKL. V was cut by 1 base and J by 1 base, with 18 bases left in between. The CDR3 loop spans 18 amino acids. The CDR3 bases are TGCGCCAGCAGCCAAGTAAAGCTACAGGGAATAGGCACAGATACGCAGTATTTT. Its protein product is CASSQVKLQGIGTDTQYF.

This rearrangement joins TRBV4-2 to TRBJ2-1; the D gene is possibly TRBD1 (5 bases). Germline CDR1 reads LGHNA; CDR2 reads YNFKEQ. The CDR3 has 12 amino acids. V lost 0 bases, J lost 15 bases, and 12 bases lay in between. CDR3 in DNA: TGTGCCAGCAGCCAAGACTCAGGGATTCTGTTCTTC. Translation gives CASSQDSGILFF.

This clone occurred once. Here the CDR3 reads CASSGEGRGYEQYF. The DNA for the CDR3 is TGTGCCAGCAGCGGAGAGGGGCGGGGATACGAGCAGTACTTC. This chain joins TRBV9 and TRBJ2-7, with D tentatively TRBD2 (6 bases). The CDR3 spans 14 residues. V was cut by 3 bases and J by 4 bases, with 14 bases left in between. Germline CDR1 is SGDLS and CDR2 is YYNGEE.

V is TRBV11-2 and J is TRBJ1-4; 9 bases agree with TRBD1. This CDR3 is 14 amino acids long. In germline, CDR1 is SGHAT, CDR2 FQNNGV. After removal of 0 bases from V and 9 bases from J, the junction contained 2 bases not matched to a gene. CDR3 DNA sequence: TGTGCCAGCAGCTTAGAACAGGGGGCGAAAAAACTGTTTTTT. Amino acid sequence: CASSLEQGAKKLFF.

This rearrangement joins TRBV3-1 (or the pseudogene TRBV3-2) to TRBJ2-1, with 10 bases matching TRBD1. In germline, CDR1 is LGHDT, CDR2 YNNKEL (reference sequence). Germline trimming cut 2 bases from V and 3 bases from J; bases unmatched to any gene: 10. The CDR3 contains 18 residues. CDR3 sequence reads: CASSQQIPGTGDYNEQFF. CDR3 in DNA: TGTGCCAGCAGCCAACAAATCCCCGGGACAGGGGACTACAATGAGCAGTTCTTC.